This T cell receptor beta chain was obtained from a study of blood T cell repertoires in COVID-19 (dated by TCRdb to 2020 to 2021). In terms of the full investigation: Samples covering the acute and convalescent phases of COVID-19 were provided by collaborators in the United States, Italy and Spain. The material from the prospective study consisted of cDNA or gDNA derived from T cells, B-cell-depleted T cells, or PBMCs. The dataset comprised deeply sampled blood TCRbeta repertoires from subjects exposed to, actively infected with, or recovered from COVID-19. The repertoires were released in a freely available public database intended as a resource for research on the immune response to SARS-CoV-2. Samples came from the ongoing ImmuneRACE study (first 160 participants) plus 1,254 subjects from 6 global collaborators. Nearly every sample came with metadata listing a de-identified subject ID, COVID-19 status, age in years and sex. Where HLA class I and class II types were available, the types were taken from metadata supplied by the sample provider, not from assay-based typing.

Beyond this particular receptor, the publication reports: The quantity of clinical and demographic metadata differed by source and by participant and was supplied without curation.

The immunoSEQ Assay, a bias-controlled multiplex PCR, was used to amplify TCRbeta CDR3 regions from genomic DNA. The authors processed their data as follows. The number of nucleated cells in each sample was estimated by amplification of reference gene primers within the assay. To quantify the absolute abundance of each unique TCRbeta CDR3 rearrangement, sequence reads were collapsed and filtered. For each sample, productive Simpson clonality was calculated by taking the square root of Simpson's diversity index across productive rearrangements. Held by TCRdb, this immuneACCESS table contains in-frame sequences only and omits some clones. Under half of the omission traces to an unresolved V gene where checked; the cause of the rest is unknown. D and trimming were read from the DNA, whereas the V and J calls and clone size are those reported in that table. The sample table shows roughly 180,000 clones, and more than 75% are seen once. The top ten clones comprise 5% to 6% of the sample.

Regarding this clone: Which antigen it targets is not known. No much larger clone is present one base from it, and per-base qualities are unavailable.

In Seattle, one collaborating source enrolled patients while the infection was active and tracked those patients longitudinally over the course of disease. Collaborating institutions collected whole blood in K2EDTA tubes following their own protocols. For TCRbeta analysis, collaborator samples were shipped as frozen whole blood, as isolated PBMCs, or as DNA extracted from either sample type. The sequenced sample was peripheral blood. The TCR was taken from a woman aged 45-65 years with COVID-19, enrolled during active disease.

In nucleotides, the sequence is TGTGCCAGCAGCTTAGGCGGGGCTCTTACTAATGAAAAACTGTTTTTT. Its translation reads: CASSLGGALTNEKLFF. The rearrangement joined TRBV11-3 to TRBJ1-4, and possibly TRBD1, on 5 matching bases. The trim is 1 base for V and 2 bases for J, with a gap of 11 bases between the germline ends. The CDR3 runs 16 amino acids, cysteine and phenylalanine included. CDR3 DNA is the only sequence kept; it has 48 bases, read in frame from the first base. The germline V gene specifies SGHNT as CDR1 and YENEEA as CDR2.